This T cell receptor (beta chain) was sequenced during a study of shared clonotypes between healthy human individuals. Study-wide background: The donors, a couple of women and a few men, were aged 18 to 49. Study outcomes and limitations: Naive CD4 clonotype sharing across several donors was about 5%.

As to this clone: The antigen remains undetermined.

Germline V gives CDR1 SGHVS, CDR2 FQNEAQ. Deletions cut 1 base from V and 1 base from J, with 12 bases between. This CDR3 region has 16 residues. Using immunoSEQ multiplex PCR, the repertoire was profiled, and TCRdb retains in-frame clones only, with some absent. In the table there are some 900,000 clones, 76% of which are singletons. All donors qualified as healthy HIV-negative adults and had experienced no recent acute infections or vaccinations. The sequencing sample was made of memory CD4+ T cells sorted from blood. The subset was: CD45RA-negative fraction. V is TRBV7-8 and J is TRBJ2-3; either TRBD1 or TRBD2 may fit D (6 bases each). The sequence was collected from a man younger than 30 in good health. The CDR3 DNA sequence: TGTGCCAGCAGCTTAGTGGGGGGCTTGGGCACAGATACGCAGTATTTT. Protein product: CASSLVGGLGTDTQYF.